This T cell receptor (beta chain) emerged from a study of blood T cell repertoires in COVID-19. Across the study: The study drew acute and convalescent COVID-19 samples from the United States, Italy and Spain. In each case, the material was cDNA or gDNA derived from T cells, B-cell-depleted T cells, or PBMCs.

Losses at the gene ends were 4 bases for V and 6 bases for J; bases not matched to a gene: 5. The CDR3 covers 13 residues. Germline-derived CDR1 and CDR2 are MNHEY and SVGAGI. In the authors' methods: For nucleated cells, counts were estimated from reference gene primer amplification. The assay was immunoSEQ multiplex PCR, and TCRdb's table has in-frame clones only and misses some. V and J calls and clone size are given by that table; D and trimming were obtained from the DNA. The profile shows fewer than 75,000 clones, approximately 87% of them singletons. The genes are TRBV6-5 and TRBJ1-2, with 7 bases identical to TRBD1. The TCR comes from a man aged 45-65 years with active COVID-19. The sequencing input was peripheral blood. CDR3 residues: CASSFDRENGYTF. Here the CDR3 DNA reads TGTGCCAGCAGTTTCGACAGGGAAAATGGCTACACCTTC.